This is a list of T cell receptor beta chains from one sample in a study of CD8+ T cells in alopecia areata. Sequencing used immunoSEQ multiplex PCR; TCRdb keeps in-frame clones, though not all of them. The sample lists approximately 150,000 clones, 55% to 65% seen once, with 4% to 5.5% in the top ten. The specimen sequenced was CD4+ T cells sorted from blood. The source is a human donor in good health. The CDR3 runs from the conserved cysteine through the conserved F or W. A D gene is named only where the DNA matches it firmly. A clone size is listed for some rows: how often the clone was seen (once, few, many), or a class if it is expanded.

size,D,J,V,CDR3,DNA
.,.,TRBJ1-1,TRBV10-3,CAISVTALGTEAFF,TGTGCCATCAGTGTTACAGCCTTGGGGACTGAAGCTTTCTTT
.,.,TRBJ2-7,TRBV27,CASSLYLGRTYEQYF,TGTGCCAGCAGTTTATACCTCGGACGGACCTACGAGCAGTACTTC
.,.,TRBJ2-7,TRBV27,CASSLWGGYYEQYF,TGTGCCAGCAGTTTATGGGGAGGATACTACGAGCAGTACTTC
.,.,TRBJ2-5,TRBV4-1,CASSRRWGPGVEGETQYF,TGCGCCAGCAGCCGTAGATGGGGTCCAGGGGTGGAGGGAGAGACCCAGTACTTC
.,.,TRBJ2-3,TRBV29-1,CSVESGGGQGAQYF,TGCAGCGTTGAGTCCGGCGGGGGCCAAGGCGCGCAGTATTTT
.,TRBD2,TRBJ2-3,TRBV14,CASSLAGATDTQYF,TGTGCCAGCAGTTTAGCGGGGGCGACAGATACGCAGTATTTT
.,.,TRBJ1-2,TRBV29-1,CSVEANYGYTF,TGCAGCGTTGAAGCTAACTATGGCTACACCTTC
.,TRBD1,TRBJ1-2,TRBV7-2,CASSKGTAANYGYTF,TGTGCCAGCAGCAAGGGGACAGCCGCTAACTATGGCTACACCTTC
.,.,TRBJ1-1,TRBV30,CAWSGGMNTEAFF,TGTGCCTGGAGTGGGGGCATGAACACTGAAGCTTTCTTT
.,.,TRBJ2-2,TRBV30,CACTRSGELFF,TGTGCCTGCACGCGTTCCGGGGAGCTGTTTTTT
few,.,TRBJ2-2,TRBV7-9,CASSSSTGELFF,TGTGCCAGCAGCTCCTCCACCGGGGAGCTGTTTTTT
.,.,TRBJ1-4,TRBV30,CAWSRGGGEKLFF,TGTGCCTGGAGTCGAGGGGGGGGTGAAAAACTGTTTTTT
.,TRBD1,TRBJ2-7,TRBV30,CAGTQGAGEQYF,TGTGCCGGCACCCAGGGGGCGGGCGAGCAGTACTTC
.,TRBD1,TRBJ2-5,TRBV9,CASSRTGGETQYF,TGTGCCAGCAGCCGGACAGGAGGAGAGACCCAGTACTTC
.,TRBD2,TRBJ2-2,TRBV30,CAWSQGLRTGELFF,TGTGCCTGGAGCCAGGGACTACGTACCGGGGAGCTGTTTTTT
.,TRBD1,TRBJ2-1,TRBV25-1,CASSESTGLLTDEQFF,TGTGCCAGCAGTGAATCGACAGGGTTGCTTACGGATGAGCAGTTCTTC
.,TRBD1,TRBJ1-1,TRBV27,CASSTSRGRTEAFF,TGTGCCAGCAGTACGAGCAGGGGGCGCACTGAAGCTTTCTTT
.,TRBD2,TRBJ2-5,TRBV29-1,CSVGKREGFEETQYF,TGCAGCGTTGGGAAGCGGGAGGGGTTTGAGGAGACCCAGTACTTC
.,.,TRBJ1-5,TRBV6-5,CASRGGSKPQHF,TGTGCCAGCCGAGGGGGTTCAAAGCCCCAGCATTTT
.,.,TRBJ2-5,TRBV9,CASSVGGYLETQYF,TGTGCCAGCAGCGTAGGGGGTTATTTGGAGACCCAGTACTTC
few,.,TRBJ2-7,TRBV29-1,CSVGLSGEQYF,TGCAGCGTTGGGTTGAGTGGGGAGCAGTACTTC
few,.,TRBJ1-4,TRBV28,CASSLIEGGKLFF,TGTGCCAGCAGTTTGATAGAGGGGGGAAAACTGTTTTTT
.,TRBD2,TRBJ2-1,TRBV13,CASSALAGADNEQFF,TGTGCCAGCAGCGCCTTAGCGGGAGCGGACAATGAGCAGTTCTTC
.,.,TRBJ1-5,TRBV6-6,CASSYATRSSPQHF,TGTGCCAGCAGTTACGCGACACGTTCATCGCCCCAGCATTTT
.,TRBD1,TRBJ2-5,TRBV7-9,CASSRWDRGKETQYF,TGTGCCAGCAGCCGGTGGGACAGGGGGAAAGAGACCCAGTACTTC